This T cell receptor (beta chain) was profiled in a study of T cells expressing NK-cell markers (TCRdb year 2020). For the study in its entirety: TCR beta-chain repertoires were profiled in sorted CD3+CD56+NKG2C+, CD3+CD56+NKG2C- and CD3+CD56-NKG2C+ T-cell subsets from about 8 donors. Seven of the eight sequenced donors were HCMV-seropositive and one was HCMV-seronegative. Randomly selected healthy volunteers, three men and five women, were used as the eight sequenced donors. Libraries were sequenced as 2 x 150 bp reads on Illumina HiSeq 2000/2500, MiSeq or NextSeq.

CDR1 MNHEY and CDR2 SVGAGI were looked up in the germline V gene. Measured from the cysteine to the phenylalanine, the CDR3 is 11 residues long. The entry carries no DNA sequence. A commercial ELISA kit detecting HCMV-specific IgG in serum was used to determine HCMV serostatus. Ficoll density gradient centrifugation was used to isolate peripheral blood mononuclear cells from blood. On this clonotype: The antigen it recognizes is unknown.

What the work shows at the level of the full study, not this receptor alone: Whether the expanded NKG2C-expressing T cell clones were specific for HCMV antigens remained unclear. Those dominant clonotypes were again the most abundant among CD3+CD56-NKG2C+ cells in a few donors, at about 28.3-65%. In roughly six donors, the dominant CD3+CD56+NKG2C+ clonotypes were among the top 10 CD8+ clonotypes and accounted for roughly 1.0-8% of CD8+ T cells.

TCRdb lists the instrument as Illumina HiSeq 2000. The TCR beta cDNA libraries were made using 5'RACE template switching, a step that added both a universal primer site and unique molecular identifiers. cDNA synthesis was primed from the TCR beta constant segment and was followed by two successive PCR amplification steps. Regarding the original processing steps: MIGEC was used to demultiplex reads and group reads by UMI, and MiTCR was used to assemble and quantify clonotypes. To exclude erroneous sequences, only TCR cDNA sequences supported by at least two reads were retained. The tcR package was used for downstream repertoire analysis, and clonotypes were matched between fractions using CDR3 nucleotide sequence together with V segment. VDJmatch was used to annotate antigen specificity against VDJdb, with one amino acid substitution in CDR3 permitted. Reads reprocessed by TCRdb are summarized as one entry per CDR3 protein sequence, and DNA is absent. None of the V and J calls come from the authors' own analysis; TCRdb made them. The sample table on file contains about 390,000 distinct CDR3 sequences. The ten largest clones add up to around 10% of the sample.

The specimen was blood T cells: a sorted CD56 or NKG2C T cell subset, CD4+ or CD8+ T cells, or bulk PBMC T cells (not recorded which). This TCR came from a woman aged 50 to 60 in good health. Donor details come from another sample of the same person, matched by shared clones. The receptor chain draws on TRBV6-5 and TRBJ1-2; the TCRdb call, TRBD1, lacks DNA for checking. The CDR3 corresponds to CASKGVDGYTF.